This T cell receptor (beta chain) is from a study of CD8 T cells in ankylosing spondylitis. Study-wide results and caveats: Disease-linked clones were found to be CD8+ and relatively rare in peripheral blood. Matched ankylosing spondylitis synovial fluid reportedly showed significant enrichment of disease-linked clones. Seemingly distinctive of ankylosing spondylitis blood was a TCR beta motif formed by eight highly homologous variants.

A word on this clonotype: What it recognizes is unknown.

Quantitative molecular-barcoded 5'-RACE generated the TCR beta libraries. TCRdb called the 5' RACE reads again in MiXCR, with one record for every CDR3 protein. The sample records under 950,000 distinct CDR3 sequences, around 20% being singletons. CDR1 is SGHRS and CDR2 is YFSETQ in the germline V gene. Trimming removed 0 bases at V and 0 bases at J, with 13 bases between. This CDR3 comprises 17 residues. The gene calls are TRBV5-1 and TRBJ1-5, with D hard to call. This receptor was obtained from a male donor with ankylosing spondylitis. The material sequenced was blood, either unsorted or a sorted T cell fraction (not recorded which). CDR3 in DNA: TGCGCCAGCAGCTTGGGCCCTATGACACGTAGCAATCAGCCCCAGCATTTT. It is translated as CASSLGPMTRSNQPQHF.